What follows are 19 T cell receptor beta chains derived from one specimen sequenced in a study of control samples from healthy donors and cancer patients. Some clones are missing from TCRdb's copy, which holds only in-frame ones; the method was immunoSEQ multiplex PCR. The sample consists of about 58,000 clones, roughly 92% of them appearing once. The sequenced sample consisted of blood. These receptors all stem from a man aged 25-40 years in good health.

This clone was counted once. The chain joins TRBV6-1 to TRBJ1-2, with a possible D match to TRBD1 (5 bases). This CDR3 spans 13 amino acids. The germline V gene encodes CDR1 MNHNS and CDR2 SASEGT. Trimming took off 0 bases at V and 7 bases at J, with 9 bases between the two ends. The CDR3 region has the DNA TGTGCCAGCAGTGAAGCCCCGGGGGGTGGCTACACCTTC. Protein product: CASSEAPGGGYTF.

The rearrangement links TRBV10-3 to TRBJ2-7; possibly TRBD1 or TRBD2 for D (5 bases each). V lost 10 bases, J lost 3 bases, and 19 bases lay in between. Germline V CDR1 and CDR2: ENHRY, SYGVKD. The CDR3 runs 14 residues. Here the CDR3 reads CATIPSGPHYEQYF. The CDR3 region has the DNA TGTGCCACGATCCCATCGGGACCCCACTACGAGCAGTACTTC.

The V gene is TRBV27, the J gene TRBJ1-2; 7 positions match TRBD1. Germline values: CDR1 MNHEY, CDR2 SMNVEV (reference sequence). The CDR3 length is 15 residues. The V segment lost 2 bases and the J segment 2 bases; nucleotides outside the gene matches: 5. CDR3 sequence: CASSLISGQNYGYTF. The DNA of the CDR3 is TGTGCCAGCAGTTTAATTTCGGGACAGAACTATGGCTACACCTTC.

The V gene is TRBV3-1 (or the pseudogene TRBV3-2), the J gene TRBJ1-2, with TRBD1 matching over 7 bases. The CDR3 consists of 16 residues. The ends lost 4 bases at V and 5 bases at J; junction bases unmatched: 13. Germline V lookup: CDR1 LGHDT, CDR2 YNNKEL (reference sequence). Here the CDR3 reads CASSLWDSEIRYGYTF. The CDR3 DNA sequence: TGTGCCAGCAGCCTATGGGACAGCGAAATCAGATATGGCTACACCTTC.

The chain recombines TRBV28 with TRBJ1-1, with D unclear. In germline, CDR1 is MDHEN, CDR2 SYDVKM. The ends were cut back, 4 bases at V and 2 bases at J, with 8 bases in the middle. The CDR3 runs 13 residues. The CDR3 sequence is CASSSGFNTEAFF. The CDR3 DNA sequence: TGTGCCAGCAGTTCGGGCTTCAACACTGAAGCTTTCTTT.

The rearrangement joins TRBV28 to TRBJ1-2; no clear D gene. The V end was cut by 5 bases, the J end by 5 bases, with 6 bases between. Germline V lookup: CDR1 MDHEN, CDR2 SYDVKM. The CDR3 loop spans 11 amino acids. In nucleotides, the CDR3 is TGTGCCAGCAGTGTAGATTATGGCTACACCTTC. Residues: CASSVDYGYTF.

This clone is a singleton in its sample. The V call is TRBV19, the J call TRBJ1-2; D perhaps matches TRBD1 (5 bases). V lost 10 bases to trimming and J lost 4 bases, with 13 bases between them. The CDR3 runs to 12 residues. Germline V CDR1 and CDR2: LNHDA, SQIVND (reference sequence). The CDR3 sequence: CATRQTSYGYTF. DNA of the CDR3: TGTGCCACGAGACAGACGTCCTATGGCTACACCTTC.

The rearrangement links TRBV11-1 to TRBJ2-2; TRBD2 agrees at 8 bases. V lost 2 bases and J lost 3; bases outside the gene matches: 2. The CDR3 is 15 residues long. Germline V gives CDR1 SGHAT, CDR2 FQDESV (reference sequence). CDR3 residues: CASSLRGGYTGELFF. The DNA for the CDR3 is TGTGCCAGCAGCTTACGGGGGGGCTACACCGGGGAGCTGTTTTTT.

This clone has a single count. V gene TRBV9 combines with J gene TRBJ2-1; 10 bases are a match to TRBD2. The germline V gene has CDR1 SGDLS and CDR2 YYNGEE. The CDR3 has 15 residues. V gave up 0 bases and J gave up 7 bases; unmatched junction bases: 4. DNA of the CDR3: TGTGCCAGCAGCGTAGCGAGCGGGGGGGGTAATGAGCAGTTCTTC. This codes for CASSVASGGGNEQFF.

This CDR3 is CASSLDIAKNIQYF. The CDR3 DNA follows: TGTGCCAGCAGCTTAGATATAGCCAAAAACATTCAGTACTTC. The J gene is TRBJ2-4, the V gene TRBV7-2; no firm D call. Germline assignment: CDR1 SGHTA and CDR2 FQGNSA. Trimming took off 1 base at V and 0 bases at J, with 4 bases between the two ends. CDR3 length: 14 amino acids.

This chain joins TRBV28 and TRBJ1-2; TRBD1 matches 9 bases. The CDR3 runs to 19 residues. CDR1 is MDHEN and CDR2 is SYDVKM in the germline V gene. J lost 0 bases, V lost 5 bases, and 16 bases had no gene match. CDR3 amino acids: CASSPIQGALNLANYGYTF. The CDR3 region has the DNA TGTGCCAGCAGTCCGATACAGGGGGCGCTGAATCTAGCTAACTATGGCTACACCTTC.

This chain uses TRBV9 with TRBJ1-1; no definite D call. Germline V gene lookup returns CDR1 SGDLS and CDR2 YYNGEE. V shed 0 bases and J shed 1 base, with 7 bases lying between them. The length of the CDR3 is 14 residues. The CDR3 here is CASSVGYGNTEAFF. Written as DNA, the CDR3 is TGTGCCAGCAGCGTAGGTTACGGGAACACTGAAGCTTTCTTT.

V gene TRBV6-2 or TRBV6-3 combines with J gene TRBJ1-1, with D possibly matching TRBD1 (5 bases). Deletions cut 4 bases from V and 5 bases from J, with 14 bases between. The CDR3 sequence is 14 residues long. The germline V gene has CDR1 MNHEY and CDR2 SVGEGT. As DNA, the CDR3 is TGTGCCAGCAGTTCGGGCAGTGGGGGGACTGAAGCTTTCTTT. Amino acid sequence: CASSSGSGGTEAFF.

This clone occurred once. The rearrangement links TRBV7-9 to TRBJ2-7; D is unclear. The CDR3 runs to 14 residues. Germline V gene sequence: CDR1 SEHNR, CDR2 FQNEAQ (reference sequence). V was trimmed by 1 base and J by 3 bases, leaving 10 bases between them. DNA for the CDR3: TGTGCCAGCAGCTTAGTTGTGGGCAACTACGAGCAGTACTTC. Its protein product is CASSLVVGNYEQYF.

This chain uses TRBV7-9 with TRBJ2-7; TRBD1 matches 8 bases. J lost 6 bases, V lost 2 bases, and 9 bases had no gene match. The CDR3 is 15 amino acids. CDR1 and CDR2 from the germline V gene are SEHNR and FQNEAQ (reference sequence). CDR3 amino acids: CASSLLSGQGGEQYF. CDR3 nucleotide sequence: TGTGCCAGCAGCTTACTTTCCGGACAGGGTGGCGAGCAGTACTTC. The full variable domain, rest sourced from reference TRBV7-9 and TRBJ2-7, is DTGVSQNPRHKITKRGQNVTFRCDPISEHNRLYWYRQTLGQGPEFLTYFQNEAQLEKSRLLSDRFSAERPKGSFSTLEIQRTEQGDSAMYLCASSLLSGQGGEQYFGPGTRLTVT.

In this sample, this clone turned up once. V is TRBV19 and J is TRBJ2-3, with D uncertain. V was trimmed by 5 bases and J by 2 bases, leaving 5 bases between them. The CDR3 sequence is 12 residues long. In germline, CDR1 is LNHDA, CDR2 SQIVND (reference sequence). The CDR3 is CASSRSTDTQYF. CDR3 sequence (DNA): TGTGCCAGTAGTCGGTCCACAGATACGCAGTATTTT.

The chain employs TRBV6-5 and TRBJ2-7; D is unclear. The length of the CDR3 is 13 residues. The V gene's germline CDR1 is MNHEY and CDR2 SVGAGI. The V end was cut by 6 bases, the J end by 4 bases, with 13 bases between. CDR3 DNA sequence: TGTGCCAGCAGCAGGAGCCTCCTTTACGAGCAGTACTTC. Protein: CASSRSLLYEQYF.

This clone was detected only once. The gene calls are TRBV3-1 (or the pseudogene TRBV3-2) and TRBJ1-5; 9 nucleotides match TRBD1. Per germline, CDR1 LGHDT and CDR2 YNNKEL (reference sequence). This CDR3 comprises 15 residues. With V trimmed by 1 base and J by 6 bases, 4 bases remained unmatched. The CDR3 DNA sequence: TGTGCCAGCAGCCAAGGGACAGGGGATAGTCAGCCCCAGCATTTT. It is translated as CASSQGTGDSQPQHF.

This chain connects TRBV7-9 to TRBJ1-2; D gene unclear. Trimming removed 4 bases at V and 4 bases at J, with 13 bases between. There are 14 residues in the CDR3. Germline V CDR1 and CDR2: SEHNR, FQNEAQ (reference sequence). This CDR3 reads CASSYREGRYGYTF. CDR3 nucleotides: TGTGCCAGCAGCTACCGGGAGGGCCGCTATGGCTACACCTTC.